This T cell receptor (beta chain) was profiled in a study of shared clonotypes between healthy human individuals. In the study overall: Three plates each covered CD4 naive and memory; CD8 naive two, CD8 memory one.

Germline CDR1 is MNHEY and CDR2 is SVGAGI. With 6 bases removed from V and 7 bases from J, the gap between germline ends came to 10 bases. The length of the CDR3 is 12 residues. In the source study's methods: Junction-only sequences produced by ImmunoSEQ had no quality scores, so filtering differed. Clones were read by immunoSEQ multiplex PCR, and TCRdb kept only the in-frame ones, dropping some. V and J calls and clone size are given by that table; D and trimming were obtained from the DNA. Among 2 million to 2.5 million clones, almost 96% were seen once, and the ten largest hold over 0.1%. The chain joins TRBV6-5 to TRBJ1-5; D gene unclear. This clonotype was sampled from a man between 18 and 35 years old in good health. The sequencing sample was made of naive CD4+ T cells sorted from blood. Subset noted: CD45RA+ positively selected. In DNA form, the CDR3 reads TGTGCCAGCAGAACCAGTGGCCAGCCCCAGCATTTT. It yields the protein CASRTSGQPQHF.